The present entry profiles one TCR beta chain with its context. Its antigen is currently unknown. The data were taken from a study of T cell responses to AZD1222 COVID-19 vaccine. Study observations and caveats: White British people made up most donors, females outnumbered males, and clonal diversity was possibly underestimated. Variant regions that are unmutated are reportedly the target of nearly half of spike-specific TCRs. Two doses of AZD1222 preceded a rise in Spike-specific TCR breadth and depth.

V shed 3 bases, J shed 6 bases, and the junction held 6 bases outside the gene matches. The CDR3 consists of 15 residues. Germline CDR1 MNHEY, CDR2 SMNVEV (reference sequence). Measured with immunoSEQ multiplex PCR; TCRdb has only the in-frame clones, and not every one. The data show around 200,000 clones, with roughly 93% seen just once and about 3.9% held by the top ten. This TCR derives from an adult in good health. The sample here was peripheral blood, taken on day 0 of AZD1222 vaccination. This chain joins TRBV27 and TRBJ1-5, with 9 bases aligning to TRBD1. The DNA for the CDR3 is TGTGCCAGCAGTTTCTCTACAGGGGGCGGTCAGCCCCAGCATTTT. It is translated as CASSFSTGGGQPQHF.